The 14 T cell receptor beta chains below come from one sample, sequenced in a study of blood T cell repertoires in COVID-19. Repertoires were generated with immunoSEQ multiplex PCR, while TCRdb's copy carries only in-frame clones and drops some. The sample has some 400,000 clones, around 91% seen once. Sequencing used peripheral blood. The receptors were sampled from a man aged 18 to 30 with active or convalescent COVID-19.

The CDR3 DNA follows: TGTGCCTGGAGCGCGGCCGGGACAATAAATCAGCCCCAGCATTTT. Translating it yields CAWSAAGTINQPQHF. The V and J genes are TRBV30 and TRBJ1-5; tentative D call: TRBD1 (6 bases). V shed 3 bases and J shed 4 bases, with 16 bases lying between them. The CDR3 contains 15 residues. From germline, CDR1 is GTSNPN and CDR2 SVGIG (reference sequence).

This chain links TRBV29-1 with TRBJ2-1; D is ambiguous. Trimming left V 1 base short and J 9 bases short, with 16 bases between. This CDR3 contains 14 residues. Germline CDR1 is SQVTM and CDR2 is ANQGSEA. CDR3 in DNA: TGCAGCGTTGAAGGGTATGAGTCGTCAAGTGAGCAGTTCTTC. Its protein is CSVEGYESSSEQFF.

This clone is a singleton in its sample. CDR3 sequence: CASSRYGGNEQFF. The CDR3 region has the DNA TGTGCCAGCAGCCGCTACGGGGGGAACGAGCAGTTCTTC. The chain combines TRBV7-3 with TRBJ2-1, with 7 positions matching TRBD2. The CDR3 is made up of 13 amino acids. In germline, CDR1 is SGHTA, CDR2 FQGTGA. V shed 5 bases, J shed 10 bases, and the junction held 8 bases outside the gene matches.

V gene TRBV2 combines with J gene TRBJ1-2; tentative D call: TRBD1 (5 bases). Germline V CDR1 and CDR2: SNHLY, FYNNEI. This CDR3 region has 13 residues. V gave up 6 bases and J gave up 7 bases, with 15 bases separating them. The CDR3 reads CASRGTPGSGYTF. In DNA, the CDR3 is TGTGCCAGCAGAGGGACTCCCGGTAGTGGCTACACCTTC.

This clone was detected only a few times. The V call is TRBV28, the J call TRBJ2-7, with 7 positions matching TRBD2. Per the germline V gene, CDR1 is MDHEN and CDR2 is SYDVKM. The CDR3 has 15 residues. V lost 2 bases, J lost 2 bases, and 6 bases stayed unmatched. The CDR3 nucleotides are TGTGCCAGCAGTTTAAGGCGGGAGAAGACCTACGAGCAGTACTTC. This gives the protein CASSLRREKTYEQYF.

This chain connects TRBV5-1 to TRBJ1-1; TRBD1 aligns across 7 bases. Germline values: CDR1 SGHRS, CDR2 YFSETQ. This CDR3 is 15 amino acids long. V shed 5 bases, J shed 4 bases, and the junction held 11 bases outside the gene matches. The CDR3 sequence is CASRPDRVGSTEAFF. CDR3 bases: TGCGCCAGCAGACCCGACAGGGTTGGGAGCACTGAAGCTTTCTTT.

This clone was seen a few times. The rearrangement uses TRBV9 and TRBJ1-3; D unclear. Germline V CDR1 and CDR2: SGDLS, YYNGEE. This CDR3 spans 15 amino acids. V was cut by 4 bases and J by 4 bases, with 15 bases left in between. The DNA of the CDR3 is TGTGCCAGCAGCTCCAACCGGGTTTCGGGAAACACCATATATTTT. Its translation: CASSSNRVSGNTIYF. Full variable domain (missing parts from reference TRBV9 and TRBJ1-3): DSGVTQTPKHLITATGQRVTLRCSPRSGDLSVYWYQQSLDQGLQFLIQYYNGEERAKGNILERFSAQQFPDLHSELNLSSLELGDSALYFCASSSNRVSGNTIYFGEGSWLTVV.

This sequence joins TRBV7-9 and TRBJ1-3, with TRBD1 matching 10 bases. V lost 7 bases to trimming and J lost 2 bases; unmatched junction nucleotides: 5. The CDR3 runs to 15 residues. Germline V gene sequence: CDR1 SEHNR, CDR2 FQNEAQ (reference sequence). Written as DNA, the CDR3 is TGTGCCAGCACTCCCGGACAGGGGGCTGGAAACACCATATATTTT. It specifies CASTPGQGAGNTIYF.

The chain joins TRBV5-8 to TRBJ1-4, with 9 bases lining up with TRBD1. Germline CDR1 SGHTS, CDR2 YDEGEE. The CDR3 has 18 residues. Germline trimming cut 3 bases from V and 4 bases from J; bases unmatched to any gene: 13. CDR3 nucleotide sequence: TGTGCCAGCAGCTACCCGGGACAGGGATACGTGGTTAATGAAAAACTGTTTTTT. Amino acid sequence: CASSYPGQGYVVNEKLFF.

The V gene is TRBV4-3, the J gene TRBJ2-3; 13 nucleotides match TRBD2. This CDR3 spans 18 amino acids. The germline gives CDR1 LGHNA, CDR2 YSLEER. J was trimmed by 6 bases and V by 6 bases; bases with no gene match: 15. CDR3 residues: CASSRTSGSGETPDTQYF. CDR3 nucleotide sequence: TGCGCCAGCAGTCGGACTAGCGGGAGCGGAGAAACCCCGGATACGCAGTATTTT.

This chain connects TRBV2 to TRBJ1-5; the D is unclear. Germline V gives CDR1 SNHLY, CDR2 FYNNEI. V lost 1 base to trimming and J lost 10 bases, with 8 bases between them. The CDR3 is 12 residues long. The CDR3 bases are TGTGCCAGCAGTGAAGTACAGCCCCCCCAGCATTTT. Translation gives CASSEVQPPQHF. The full variable domain, in which reference TRBV2 and TRBJ1-5 provide the parts outside the CDR3, is EPEVTQTPSHQVTQMGQEVILRCVPISNHLYFYWYRQILGQKVEFLVSFYNNEISEKSEIFDDQFSVERPDGSNFTLKIRSTKLEDSAMYFCASSEVQPPQHFGDGTRLSIL.

The rearrangement uses TRBV19 and TRBJ1-5; TRBD1 matches at 8 bases. CDR1 and CDR2 from the germline V gene are LNHDA and SQIVND (reference sequence). There are 18 residues in the CDR3. The trim removed 5 bases at V and 2 bases at J, leaving 14 bases unmatched. Here the CDR3 reads CASSPQGATDYGNQPQHF. The CDR3 region has the DNA TGTGCCAGTAGTCCTCAGGGGGCCACCGACTATGGCAATCAGCCCCAGCATTTT.

Here the CDR3 DNA reads TGCGCCAGCAGCCAGGAGAGGGCCTTTCACGGCTACACCTTC. Its protein product is CASSQERAFHGYTF. The chain has TRBV4-3 and TRBJ1-2; no clear D. Germline V gene lookup returns CDR1 LGHNA and CDR2 YSLEER. V lost 3 bases, J lost 8 bases, and 16 bases lay in between. The CDR3 has 14 amino acids.

The chain joins TRBV6-1 to TRBJ2-5; perhaps TRBD1 as D (6 bases). Germline V gene data show CDR1 as MNHNS and CDR2 as SASEGT. The CDR3 loop spans 16 amino acids. Trimming left V 4 bases short and J 1 base short, with 16 bases between. The DNA for the CDR3 is TGTGCCAGCAGTGCTTTTTGGGACATTCGCCAAGAGACCCAGTACTTC. It yields the protein CASSAFWDIRQETQYF.